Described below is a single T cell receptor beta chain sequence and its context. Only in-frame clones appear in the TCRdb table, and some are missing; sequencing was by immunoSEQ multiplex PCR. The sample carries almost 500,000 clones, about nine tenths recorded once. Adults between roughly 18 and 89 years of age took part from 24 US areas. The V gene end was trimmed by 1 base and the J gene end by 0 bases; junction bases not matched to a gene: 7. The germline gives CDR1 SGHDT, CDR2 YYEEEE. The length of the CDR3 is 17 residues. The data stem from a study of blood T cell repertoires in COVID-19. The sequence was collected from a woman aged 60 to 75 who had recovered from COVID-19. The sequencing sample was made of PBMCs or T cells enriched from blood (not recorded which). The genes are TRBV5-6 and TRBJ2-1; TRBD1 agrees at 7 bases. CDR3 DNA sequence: TGTGCCAGCAGCTTGTTTCGGACAGGCAGCTCCTACAATGAGCAGTTCTTC. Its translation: CASSLFRTGSSYNEQFF.